The clone carrying this TCR beta chain was counted between two and nine times. The antigen is undetermined. People whose metastatic non-small-cell lung cancer was chemo-refractory got focal radiation along with CTLA-4 blockade by ipilimumab. V lost 1 base and J lost 4; bases outside the gene matches: 2. The CDR3 is 14 amino acids. CDR1 is SEHNR and CDR2 is FQNEAQ in the germline V gene (reference sequence). The data originate from a study of radiotherapy plus CTLA-4 blockade in lung cancer. Looking at the study overall: Across the patients, objective responses occurred in under 20%, and disease control in about 29%.

Only in-frame clones appear in the TCRdb table, and some are missing; sequencing was by immunoSEQ multiplex PCR. Of around 59,000 clones listed, 77% are singletons. Study-level results: In blood, TCR clones derived from the tumor expanded after radiotherapy plus ipilimumab. Interferon-beta, together with early blood T cell clone dynamics, reportedly best predicted response.

This TCR derives from a human donor with non-small cell lung cancer who had a partial response to radiotherapy plus ipilimumab. Sequences were derived from peripheral blood, sampled from a patient treated with radiotherapy plus ipilimumab. V gene TRBV7-9 combines with J gene TRBJ2-3, with TRBD2 matching over 7 bases. The DNA for the CDR3 is TGTGCCAGCAGCTTAGTGGGGGGGGCAGATACGCAGTATTTT. It specifies CASSLVGGADTQYF.